Listed below are T cell receptor beta chains from one sample, sequenced in a study of CD8 T cell repertoires and HIV-1 epitope variants. Assay: immunoSEQ multiplex PCR; the TCRdb copy retains only in-frame clones and omits some. Among 4,000 to 6,500 clones listed, roughly two thirds were seen once. These receptors' antigens are unknown. Sequences were obtained from cultured CD8+ T cells derived from PBMCs. The receptor set was obtained from a male donor with HIV. The CDR3 runs from the conserved cysteine through the conserved F or W. The D gene is left open where the match is weak. Some rows mark clone size as missing; the rest say once, few, many or name a class of expanded clone.

DNA	CDR3	V	J	D	size
TGTGCCAGCAGCTTCGGAGGGGGCGCAGATACGCAGTATTTT	CASSFGGGADTQYF	TRBV5-4	TRBJ2-3	-	-
TGTGCCAGCAGCCAAGATCGAGAGGGCTACAATGAGCAGTTCTTC	CASSQDREGYNEQFF	TRBV14	TRBJ2-1	-	-
TGTGCCAGCAGTGTTCAGGGGTCGGACTATGGCTACACCTTC	CASSVQGSDYGYTF	TRBV27	TRBJ1-2	-	-
TGTGCCAGCAGCCCCATAGCGGGGGGGGCCAATGAGCAGTTCTTC	CASSPIAGGANEQFF	TRBV7-3	TRBJ2-1	TRBD2	once
TGTGCCAGCAGCGGGGCGGGGAACCCCACAGATACGCAGTATTTT	CASSGAGNPTDTQYF	TRBV9	TRBJ2-3	-	-
TGTGCCAGCAGTTTAGGTCATTCTTCGTCTGTAAACTACGAGCAGTACTTC	CASSLGHSSSVNYEQYF	TRBV28	TRBJ2-7	-	-
TGTGCCAGCAGCTTAAAGGATGAACTAGCCTACACCGGGGAGCTGTTTTTT	CASSLKDELAYTGELFF	TRBV7-8	TRBJ2-2	-	-
TGTGCCAGCAGCGGTGACAGGGACATTCAGTACTTC	CASSGDRDIQYF	TRBV5-6	TRBJ2-4	TRBD1	-
TGTGCCAGCAGCCTTGGACAGGGGGAAGACGAGCAGTACTTC	CASSLGQGEDEQYF	TRBV6-5	TRBJ2-7	TRBD1	-
TGTGCCAGCAGCCCCTCCGACACTTACACTGAAGCTTTCTTT	CASSPSDTYTEAFF	TRBV27	TRBJ1-1	-	-
TGTGCCAGCAGCTTGGTAGTGGGGGGCCGGGACAATGAGCAGTTCTTC	CASSLVVGGRDNEQFF	TRBV5-4	TRBJ2-1	-	-
TGTGCCAGCCAAAAAGGGACGGAATACAATGAGCAGTTCTTC	CASQKGTEYNEQFF	TRBV13	TRBJ2-1	-	-
TGTGCCAGCAGCACGGACAGGGGGCGGCTCGAGCAGTACTTC	CASSTDRGRLEQYF	TRBV11-2	TRBJ2-7	TRBD1	-
TGTGCCAGCAAGAGGACAGGTTCCTACAATGAGCAGTTCTTC	CASKRTGSYNEQFF	TRBV27	TRBJ2-1	TRBD1	few
TGTGCCAGCAGTGAAGATATGGTAGCAAATCAGCCCCAGCATTTT	CASSEDMVANQPQHF	TRBV6-1	TRBJ1-5	-	-
TGCGCCAGCAGCTTGGGAACAGGCGAGCTCTCTGGGGCCAACGTCCTGACTTTC	CASSLGTGELSGANVLTF	TRBV5-1	TRBJ2-6	-	once
TGTGCCAGCGGGGCCGGGGGCACCTCCTACGAGCAGTACTTC	CASGAGGTSYEQYF	TRBV9	TRBJ2-7	-	once
TGTGCCAGCAGTGATCAGGGAAGCTCCTACGAGCAGTACTTC	CASSDQGSSYEQYF	TRBV6-5	TRBJ2-7	-	-
TGTGCCACCAGCAGAGATAGGGCGGTGAACACTGAAGCTTTCTTT	CATSRDRAVNTEAFF	TRBV15	TRBJ1-1	-	-
TGTGCCAGCTCTGGGGTTGACCCCATAGACCAGCATTTT	CASSGVDPIDQHF	TRBV2	TRBJ1-5	-	few
TGTGCCAGCAGCCTGTACCAAGAGACCCAGTACTTC	CASSLYQETQYF	TRBV7-6	TRBJ2-5	-	-
TGTGCCACCAGCTCCTCCCTAGCGGGGCTCACAGATACGCAGTATTTT	CATSSSLAGLTDTQYF	TRBV15	TRBJ2-3	TRBD2	few
TGTGCCAGCAGCTTATCCCTAGCATCCAACAATGAGCAGTTCTTC	CASSLSLASNNEQFF	TRBV7-3	TRBJ2-1	-	-
TGTGCCAGCAGTCAGGGGGCCCACGAGCAGTACTTC	CASSQGAHEQYF	TRBV6-5	TRBJ2-7	TRBD1	-
TGTGCCAGCAGCGCGACAGGGTACAATGAGCAGTTCTTC	CASSATGYNEQFF	TRBV5-4	TRBJ2-1	TRBD1	-
TGTGCCAGCAGCTTGGAAGGACTTAACGAAAAACTGTTTTTT	CASSLEGLNEKLFF	TRBV5-5	TRBJ1-4	-	-
TGTGCCAGCAGTTTCTTGCCACCTCACAGGAATGAAAAACTGTTTTTT	CASSFLPPHRNEKLFF	TRBV27	TRBJ1-4	-	-
TGCAGCGTCCAAACACGGGGGGCTCCTGGGGCCAACGTCCTGACTTTC	CSVQTRGAPGANVLTF	TRBV29-1	TRBJ2-6	-	-
TGTGCCAGCAGCTTATCTAACGAAAAACTGTTTTTT	CASSLSNEKLFF	TRBV7-8	TRBJ1-4	-	-
TGTGCCAGCAGTTACGGGACAGAGGAGGGCTATGGCTACACCTTC	CASSYGTEEGYGYTF	TRBV28	TRBJ1-2	TRBD1	few
TGTGCCAGCCTCGGAGGGCCGTCCTACGAGCAGTACTTC	CASLGGPSYEQYF	TRBV28	TRBJ2-7	-	-
TGTGCCAGTATTGCCCTCTGGGGGCCTGGAAACACCATATATTTT	CASIALWGPGNTIYF	TRBV19	TRBJ1-3	-	-
TGTGCCAGCAGCTTAGGGGACAGAGGCTACGAGCAGTACTTC	CASSLGDRGYEQYF	TRBV7-6	TRBJ2-7	TRBD1	-
TGCGCCAGCAGCCAAGATGGGGGGCAGGGGAACACTGAAGCTTTCTTT	CASSQDGGQGNTEAFF	TRBV4-3	TRBJ1-1	-	few
TGTGCCAGCAGCGCCGGACAGGGTTGGGAGGATCAGCCCCAGCATTTT	CASSAGQGWEDQPQHF	TRBV7-6	TRBJ1-5	TRBD1	-
TGTGCCACCAGCAGGTCCCGTGGGACAGATGAAGCTTTCTTT	CATSRSRGTDEAFF	TRBV15	TRBJ1-1	TRBD1	-
TGCGCCAGCAGCCAAGAAGTTCTAGGGGGCCCAATGGAGACCCAGTACTTC	CASSQEVLGGPMETQYF	TRBV4-3	TRBJ2-5	TRBD1	once
TGTGCCAGCAGCCCGATACAGGGTACTAATGAAAAACTGTTTTTT	CASSPIQGTNEKLFF	TRBV7-9	TRBJ1-4	-	-
TGTGCCAGCGAGTCTGGGGCCAACGTCCTGACTTTC	CASESGANVLTF	TRBV5-6	TRBJ2-6	-	once
TGTGCCAGCAGTTACCAAGGAGGGGCCGGGGGCTACACCTTC	CASSYQGGAGGYTF	TRBV6-5	TRBJ1-2	-	-
TGTGCCAGCAGCCCGATTAGGCCCCGGATAACCTATGGCTACACCTTC	CASSPIRPRITYGYTF	TRBV7-7	TRBJ1-2	-	-
TGCGCCAGCAGCCCCGGACTAGCGGGAGTCTCAGCCAAAAACATTCAGTACTTC	CASSPGLAGVSAKNIQYF	TRBV5-1	TRBJ2-4	TRBD2	-